This record concerns one TCR beta chain sequence. Original data processing: Estimation of nucleated cell counts was performed using reference gene primer amplification. The data were produced by immunoSEQ multiplex PCR, yet TCRdb's version contains in-frame clones alone and is incomplete. That table furnishes V, J and clone size, whereas the DNA furnished D and trimming. The sample holds about 36,000 clones, about 74% seen once. V shed 8 bases, J shed 2 bases, and the junction held 12 bases outside the gene matches. Germline lookup yields CDR1 MNHEY and CDR2 SVGAGI. This CDR3 region has 15 residues. The sample belongs to a study of blood T cell repertoires in COVID-19. At the level of the study: Researchers got acute and convalescent COVID-19 samples from the United States, Italy and Spain. T cells, B-cell-depleted T cells, or PBMCs provided the cDNA or gDNA that served as material.

The clonotype was recovered from a man between 60 and 75 years old with active COVID-19. This sequence joins TRBV6-5 and TRBJ2-7, with 7 bases that match TRBD2. Source material: peripheral blood. The CDR3 DNA reads TGTGCCAGCGGAATTAGGGAGGGCAGCGCCTACGAGCAGTACTTC. Translation: CASGIREGSAYEQYF.